The 5 T cell receptor beta chains listed next were all sequenced from one sample in a study of Graves' ophthalmopathy and Graves' hyperthyroidism. RNA served as the template for amplifying TCR beta CDR3 regions. In the first round, RT-PCR was carried out with HTBI primers, and a multiplex PCR formed the second round. TCRdb ran MiXCR on the multiplex PCR reads and lists one entry per CDR3 protein. The sample holds around 590,000 distinct CDR3 sequences, under 45% seen once. The sample was peripheral blood or thyroid tissue (not recorded which). The receptors stem from an adult man with Graves' hyperthyroidism.

The chain recombines TRBV12-3 or TRBV12-4 with TRBJ2-5, with TRBD2 as a possible D gene (5 bases). The CDR3 contains 17 residues. Trimming pared 6 bases from V and 2 bases from J, leaving 22 bases between. The DNA for the CDR3 is TGTGCCAGCAGCGTTGAAGATCGGGAAAGGGCACAAGAGACCCAGTACTTC. Translating gives CASSVEDRERAQETQYF.

This clonotype was seen more than once but under ten times. The CDR3 DNA sequence: TGTGCCAGCAGTATACAGGGGGACTACGAGCAGTACTTC. Its translation is CASSIQGDYEQYF. The chain joins TRBV27 to TRBJ2-7, with 8 nucleotides matching TRBD1. The CDR3 consists of 13 residues. V shed 5 bases, J shed 3 bases, and the junction held 3 bases outside the gene matches. Germline CDR1 and CDR2: MNHEY and SMNVEV (reference sequence).

This clonotype was picked up many times. The chain couples TRBV20-1 to TRBJ2-7; 10 positions match TRBD1. Germline V lookup: CDR1 DFQATT, CDR2 SNEGSKA (reference sequence). V lost 5 bases to trimming and J lost 0 bases; unmatched junction nucleotides: 13. The CDR3 spans 17 residues. This CDR3 is CSAASELGQGLSYEQYF. The CDR3 coding sequence is TGCAGTGCTGCCTCAGAGCTGGGACAGGGGCTCTCCTACGAGCAGTACTTC.

This clonotype has a handful of counts. V gene TRBV7-9 combines with J gene TRBJ2-7; 7 bases fit TRBD1. The J call is in doubt because the DNA end fits TRBJ2-1 better. CDR1 is SEHNR and CDR2 is FQNEAQ in the germline V gene (reference sequence). The CDR3 covers 14 residues. CDR3 residues: CASSNRGFGNEQFF. In DNA, the CDR3 is TGTGCCAGCAGCAACAGGGGCTTCGGGAATGAGCAGTTCTTC.

In its sample, this clonotype was seen many times. This chain connects TRBV27 to TRBJ1-2; D is unresolved. The ends were cut back, 6 bases at V and 2 bases at J, with 10 bases in the middle. The CDR3 consists of 13 residues. The germline CDR1 and CDR2 sequences are MNHEY and SMNVEV (reference sequence). CDR3 residues: CASRPAGNYGYTF. The CDR3 DNA reads TGTGCCAGCAGGCCCGCGGGGAACTATGGCTACACCTTC.